Listed here are 30 T cell receptor beta chains from one sample, sequenced in a study of blood T cell repertoires in COVID-19. Repertoires were generated with immunoSEQ multiplex PCR, while TCRdb's copy carries only in-frame clones and drops some. In the table there are some 400,000 clones, 87% of which are singletons. What was sequenced was peripheral blood. Receptors were obtained from a woman aged 55-75 years with COVID-19, enrolled during active disease.

V and J are TRBV28 and TRBJ1-2; D is ambiguous. Germline CDR1 reads MDHEN; CDR2 reads SYDVKM. There are 14 residues in the CDR3. Between the trimmed V and J ends, which lost 6 bases and 9 bases, there was a span of 20 bases. CDR3 sequence reads: CASSLDQRRSSYTF. CDR3 nucleotide sequence: TGTGCCAGCAGCCTAGATCAGCGAAGGAGTAGCTACACCTTC.

V usage is TRBV5-8 and J usage is TRBJ2-2, with 8 positions matching TRBD1. Germline values: CDR1 SGHTS, CDR2 YDEGEE. The CDR3 contains 14 residues. The V and J ends lost 4 bases and 4 bases, in that order; junction bases with no gene match: 3. DNA of the CDR3: TGTGCCAGCAGCCTCGACAGGGGCACCGGGGAGCTGTTTTTT. This codes for CASSLDRGTGELFF.

The chain joins TRBV25-1 to TRBJ1-2; possible D gene TRBD1, 6 bases. The germline gives CDR1 MGHDK, CDR2 SYGVNS. The V and J ends lost 1 base and 7 bases respectively, with 13 bases between them. CDR3 size: 14 residues. CDR3 sequence reads: CASSESLKGGGYTF. The CDR3 DNA reads as TGTGCCAGCAGTGAATCCCTTAAAGGGGGTGGCTACACCTTC.

The chain is built from TRBV29-1 and TRBJ2-1; 7 bases agree with TRBD1. Germline CDR1 SQVTM, CDR2 ANQGSEA. After removal of 6 bases from V and 10 bases from J, the junction contained 6 bases not matched to a gene. The CDR3 contains 11 residues. The DNA of the CDR3 is TGCAGCGTAGAGCGGACAGGCGAGCAGTTCTTC. It yields the protein CSVERTGEQFF.

This chain links TRBV15 with TRBJ1-5, with D possibly matching TRBD1 (5 bases). Germline V gene lookup returns CDR1 LNHNV and CDR2 YYDKDF (reference sequence). V was cut by 5 bases and J by 11 bases, with 16 bases left in between. The CDR3 runs to 13 residues. The CDR3 region has the DNA TGTGCCACCAGCCCCAAGGGGCTCTCAGCCCAGCATTTT. This translates into CATSPKGLSAQHF.

The chain joins TRBV4-2 to TRBJ2-7; 8 bases match TRBD1. This CDR3 is 15 amino acids long. CDR1 is LGHNA, CDR2 YNFKEQ, per germline. Trimming took 4 bases from V and 2 from J; bases not matched to a gene: 7. The CDR3 sequence is CASSPSGTGAYEQYF. The CDR3 region has the DNA TGTGCCAGCAGCCCATCCGGGACAGGAGCCTACGAGCAGTACTTC.

This clone came up a few times. This chain connects TRBV19 to TRBJ2-6; D not resolved. The germline V gene has CDR1 LNHDA and CDR2 SQIVND (reference sequence). This CDR3 has 16 residues. The V end lost 7 bases, the J end lost 3 bases, and 16 bases lay between the germline ends. CDR3 sequence reads: CASTFDPGRGANVLTF. The CDR3 DNA sequence: TGTGCCAGTACCTTCGACCCAGGTCGTGGGGCCAACGTCCTGACTTTC.

J is TRBJ1-1 and V is TRBV6-6; D is perhaps TRBD1 (5 bases). Germline CDR1 is MNHNY and CDR2 is SVGAGI (reference sequence). This CDR3 spans 11 amino acids. Trimming shortened V by 4 bases and J by 7 bases, and 7 bases separated the two germline ends. CDR3 sequence (DNA): TGTGCCAGCAGTTTGGGGGGTGAAGCTTTCTTT. Translation: CASSLGGEAFF.

The V call is TRBV18, the J call TRBJ2-1; TRBD1 aligns across 10 bases. The CDR3 extends over 14 amino acids. Germline values: CDR1 KGHSH, CDR2 LQKENI. V was pared by 3 bases and J by 7 bases, with 3 bases of the junction left unmatched. The CDR3: CASSPGTGVNEQFF. The CDR3 region has the DNA TGTGCCAGCTCACCCGGGACAGGGGTGAATGAGCAGTTCTTC.

This clone turned up a few times. The chain has TRBV28 and TRBJ1-3, with no clear D. The germline gives CDR1 MDHEN, CDR2 SYDVKM. This CDR3 spans 17 amino acids. V lost 5 bases and J lost 1, with 18 bases in between. CDR3 DNA: TGTGCCAGCAGTCCCGGGAGTGAAGGGTCGTCTGGAAACACCATATATTTT. Protein sequence: CASSPGSEGSSGNTIYF.

The gene calls are TRBV3-1 (or the pseudogene TRBV3-2) and TRBJ2-1, with TRBD2 identical over 8 bases. V was pared by 4 bases and J by 6 bases, with 11 bases of the junction left unmatched. This CDR3 is built from 16 residues. Germline lookup yields CDR1 LGHDT and CDR2 YNNKEL (reference sequence). CDR3 amino acids: CASSRPGRGEANEQFF. CDR3 in DNA: TGTGCCAGCAGCCGCCCCGGGCGGGGGGAGGCCAATGAGCAGTTCTTC.

This clone was observed a few times. V and J are TRBV18 and TRBJ1-1; D may be TRBD1 (6 bases). The CDR3 length is 14 residues. Germline V gene lookup returns CDR1 KGHSH and CDR2 LQKENI. Trimming shortened V by 3 bases and J by 4 bases, and 12 bases separated the two germline ends. The CDR3 DNA is TGTGCCAGCTCACCTGCTCAGGGGAGCACTGAAGCTTTCTTT. Translated: CASSPAQGSTEAFF.

The rearrangement links TRBV5-1 to TRBJ1-4; D not certain. The CDR3 has 14 amino acids. From germline, CDR1 is SGHRS and CDR2 YFSETQ. Between the trimmed V and J ends, which lost 5 bases and 0 bases, there was a span of 8 bases. In nucleotides, the CDR3 is TGCGCCAGCAGTCCGAGTCCAACTAATGAAAAACTGTTTTTT. It is translated as CASSPSPTNEKLFF.

This clone has just a few counts. The rearrangement joins TRBV3-1 (or the pseudogene TRBV3-2) to TRBJ1-3, with D perhaps TRBD1 (5 bases). Germline V gene sequence: CDR1 LGHDT, CDR2 YNNKEL (reference sequence). CDR3 length equals 16 residues. V gave up 2 bases and J gave up 2 bases, with 13 bases separating them. The CDR3 loop reads CASSQLPPTAGNTIYF. For the CDR3, the DNA is TGTGCCAGCAGCCAACTTCCGCCGACAGCTGGAAACACCATATATTTT.

The chain is built from TRBV5-5 and TRBJ2-7, with 9 bases lining up with TRBD1. The CDR3 loop spans 16 amino acids. Per the germline V gene, CDR1 is SGHKS and CDR2 is YYEKEE (reference sequence). Trimming cost V 1 base and J 0 bases; bases outside gene matches: 5. This CDR3 is CASSLPGGQGSYEQYF. CDR3 nucleotides: TGTGCCAGCAGCTTGCCCGGGGGACAGGGCTCCTACGAGCAGTACTTC.

CDR3 DNA: TGCGCCAGCAGCTTGGCCAACTCCAACTCCTTCTTAGGGCGGGGCCGTACGCAGTATTTT. Translated: CASSLANSNSFLGRGRTQYF. This sequence joins TRBV5-1 and TRBJ2-3; weak D call: TRBD2 (6 bases). V was trimmed by 0 bases and J by 8 bases, leaving 31 bases between them. The germline gives CDR1 SGHRS, CDR2 YFSETQ. CDR3 length: 20 residues.

The V gene is TRBV12-3 or TRBV12-4, the J gene TRBJ1-3; D unclear. The CDR3 extends over 11 amino acids. V lost 4 bases and J 4 bases, leaving 2 bases between the germline ends. For the CDR3, the DNA is TGTGCCAGCAGTTCGGGAAACACCATATATTTT. Translated: CASSSGNTIYF.

The gene calls are TRBV27 and TRBJ2-1; 8 positions match TRBD1. The CDR3 spans 15 residues. With V trimmed by 6 bases and J by 3 bases, 7 bases remained unmatched. Looked up from germline, CDR1 is MNHEY and CDR2 is SMNVEV (reference sequence). CDR3: CASRHTGTGYNEQFF. The CDR3 region has the DNA TGTGCCAGCAGACATACCGGGACAGGCTACAATGAGCAGTTCTTC.

The rearrangement uses TRBV10-2 and TRBJ1-5; 7 nucleotides match TRBD1. With 7 bases clipped from V and 6 bases from J, the junction kept 21 bases outside the gene matches. This CDR3 has 18 residues. In germline, CDR1 is WSHSY, CDR2 SAAADI. The CDR3 DNA sequence: TGCGCCAGCATTCAGCCTCGGGACAGTCTCCCCCCTCTTCAGCCCCAGCATTTT. This translates into CASIQPRDSLPPLQPQHF.

This clone was counted only a few times. The chain combines TRBV5-1 with TRBJ2-7; tentatively, D is TRBD1 (6 bases). Looked up from germline, CDR1 is SGHRS and CDR2 is YFSETQ. This CDR3 comprises 14 residues. Trimming left V 2 bases short and J 3 bases short, with 12 bases between. The CDR3 here is CASSLRQGIYEQYF. CDR3 DNA: TGCGCCAGCAGCTTACGGCAGGGGATCTACGAGCAGTACTTC.

The genes are TRBV6-2 or TRBV6-3 and TRBJ1-2; 8 bases match TRBD1. Germline V gives CDR1 MNHEY, CDR2 SVGEGT. Trimming removed 6 bases from V and 4 bases from J; junction bases left unmatched: 10. This CDR3 contains 15 residues. CDR3 residues: CASSRQGASVYGYTF. The CDR3 DNA reads TGTGCCAGCAGCCGGCAGGGGGCATCGGTCTATGGCTACACCTTC.

This sequence joins TRBV5-1 and TRBJ1-2; D is ambiguous. Germline V gene sequence: CDR1 SGHRS, CDR2 YFSETQ. The V end was cut by 0 bases, the J end by 4 bases, with 10 bases between. CDR3 size: 14 residues. CDR3: CASSLVALGYGYTF. CDR3 bases: TGCGCCAGCAGCTTGGTTGCCCTAGGCTATGGCTACACCTTC.

The gene calls are TRBV9 and TRBJ1-3; possibly TRBD1 for D (6 bases). The CDR3 is 15 residues long. V shed 6 bases and J shed 2 bases, with 15 bases lying between them. From germline, CDR1 is SGDLS and CDR2 YYNGEE. The CDR3 bases are TGTGCCAGCACCCCTCGCTCAGGGGCTGGAAACACCATATATTTT. Its translation: CASTPRSGAGNTIYF.

This chain joins TRBV13 and TRBJ1-2; no definite D call. The V end lost 5 bases, the J end lost 2 bases, and 12 bases lay between the germline ends. The length of the CDR3 is 14 residues. Germline loops: CDR1 PRHDT, CDR2 FYEKMQ (reference sequence). CDR3 region: CASSLRELNYGYTF. For the CDR3, the DNA is TGTGCCAGCAGCCTTCGCGAGCTAAACTATGGCTACACCTTC.

The gene calls are TRBV2 and TRBJ2-2; the D is unclear. CDR3 length equals 13 residues. The germline gives CDR1 SNHLY, CDR2 FYNNEI. Trimming pared 9 bases from V and 6 bases from J, leaving 14 bases between. The CDR3 sequence is CARPVRRPGELFF. CDR3 bases: TGTGCCAGACCCGTTAGGAGACCCGGGGAGCTGTTTTTT.

The V gene is TRBV11-3, the J gene TRBJ2-3; perhaps TRBD1 as D (6 bases). CDR1 is SGHNT and CDR2 is YENEEA in the germline V gene. Trimming removed 1 base from V and 1 base from J, with 12 bases in between. The CDR3 has 16 residues. The CDR3 loop is CASSLGRDTRTDTQYF. CDR3 sequence (DNA): TGTGCCAGCAGCTTAGGCAGGGACACACGCACAGATACGCAGTATTTT.

This chain links TRBV12-3 or TRBV12-4 with TRBJ1-2; no firm D call. Trimming shortened V by 8 bases and J by 8 bases, and 18 bases separated the two germline ends. The CDR3 contains 13 residues. The CDR3 DNA reads TGTGCCAGCGGAGGACTCTTTGGAAAAGGCTACACCTTC. Protein product: CASGGLFGKGYTF.

The J gene is TRBJ2-7, the V gene TRBV19; D call uncertain. Germline V lookup: CDR1 LNHDA, CDR2 SQIVND (reference sequence). Trimming cost V 5 bases and J 0 bases, with 8 bases left between them. There are 13 residues in the CDR3. CDR3 protein: CASSRQDSYEQYF. The DNA for the CDR3 is TGTGCCAGTAGTCGGCAGGACTCCTACGAGCAGTACTTC.

The V call is TRBV18, the J call TRBJ2-3, with D perhaps TRBD2 (5 bases). V gave up 4 bases and J gave up 4 bases, with 9 bases separating them. The germline V gene has CDR1 KGHSH and CDR2 LQKENI. CDR3 length: 13 residues. The CDR3 loop is CASSLGEPDTQYF. The DNA of the CDR3 is TGTGCCAGCTCACTCGGGGAACCAGATACGCAGTATTTT. Using reference TRBV18 and TRBJ2-3 for the parts outside the CDR3, the full variable domain is NAGVMQNPRHLVRRRGQEARLRCSPMKGHSHVYWYRQLPEEGLKFMVYLQKENIIDESGMPKERFSAEFPKEGPSILRIQQVVRGDSAAYFCASSLGEPDTQYFGPGTRLTVL.

The chain has TRBV13 and TRBJ1-2; D remains unclear. The CDR3 is 13 amino acids. Trimming removed 5 bases from V and 2 bases from J, with 9 bases in between. Per the germline V gene, CDR1 is PRHDT and CDR2 is FYEKMQ (reference sequence). CDR3 sequence reads: CASSAQRNYGYTF. DNA for the CDR3: TGTGCCAGCAGCGCACAGAGAAACTATGGCTACACCTTC.